This T cell receptor (beta chain) is from a study of shared clonotypes between healthy human individuals. Produced via immunoSEQ multiplex PCR; TCRdb's table is partial and in-frame only. This table has over a million clones, approximately 78% appearing once. The V end was cut by 4 bases, the J end by 3 bases, with 12 bases between. This CDR3 comprises 14 residues. CDR1 SGHRS and CDR2 YFSETQ come from the germline V gene. Sequencing was performed on memory CD4+ T cells from PBMCs. Documented subset: CD45RA-negative fraction. The chain carries TRBV5-1 and TRBJ2-3; unclear D gene. The TCR comes from a man between 18 and 29 years old in good health. Some clones in this sample may be carry-over from other donors' samples. Here the CDR3 DNA reads TGCGCCAGCAGCCGTACATTGGGTACAGATACGCAGTATTTT. This gives the protein CASSRTLGTDTQYF.